Detailed here is one T cell receptor beta chain. The entry originates in a study of T cell changes during pregnancy in multiple sclerosis. Assay used: immunoSEQ multiplex PCR; TCRdb lists only in-frame clones, some missing. The table includes under 85,000 clones, around 94% detected once. Trimming pared 0 bases from V and 7 bases from J, leaving 12 bases between. This CDR3 comprises 14 residues. The germline V gene encodes CDR1 SGHAT and CDR2 FQNNGV. The rearrangement joins TRBV11-2 to TRBJ1-2, with D hard to call. This material consisted of peripheral blood, taken in the third trimester of pregnancy. The sequence derives from a female donor with multiple sclerosis, enrolled in a pregnancy study. The CDR3: CASSLDWAVSGYTF. In DNA form, the CDR3 reads TGTGCCAGCAGCTTAGATTGGGCTGTTAGTGGCTACACCTTC.